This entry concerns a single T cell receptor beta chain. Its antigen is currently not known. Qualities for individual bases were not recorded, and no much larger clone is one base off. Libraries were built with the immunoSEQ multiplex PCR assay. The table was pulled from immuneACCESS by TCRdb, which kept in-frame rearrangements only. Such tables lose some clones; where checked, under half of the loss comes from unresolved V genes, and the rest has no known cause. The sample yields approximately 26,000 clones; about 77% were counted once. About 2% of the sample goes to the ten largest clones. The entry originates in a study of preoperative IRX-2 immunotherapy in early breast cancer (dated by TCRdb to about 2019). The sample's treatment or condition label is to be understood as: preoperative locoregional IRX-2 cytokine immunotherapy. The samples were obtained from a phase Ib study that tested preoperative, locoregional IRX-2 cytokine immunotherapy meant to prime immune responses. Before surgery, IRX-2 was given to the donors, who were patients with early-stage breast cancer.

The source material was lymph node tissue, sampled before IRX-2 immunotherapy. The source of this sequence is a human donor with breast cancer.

The nucleotide sequence is given as TGTGCCAGTACCCTAACCCAGGGGCCTAGCAATCAGCCCCAGCATTTT. Translated, this is CASTLTQGPSNQPQHF. Rearrangement joined TRBV19 to TRBJ1-5; TRBD1 is perhaps the D gene, given 6 matching bases. CDR1 and CDR2 are read off the germline V gene (reference sequence) as LNHDA and SQIVND. The CDR3 spans 16 residues, from the cysteine through the phenylalanine. The retained sequence is limited to the CDR3, 48 bases, with the frame set at the first base. Trimming at the junction amounts to 7 bases on V and 0 bases on J, and the germline ends lie 16 bases apart.